These T cell receptor beta chains were read from a single sample in a study of blood T cell repertoires in COVID-19. The assay was immunoSEQ multiplex PCR, and TCRdb's table has in-frame clones only and misses some. The sample comprises about 150,000 clones, 65% to 90% of which are singletons, and roughly 3.3% rests with the top ten. The sequenced sample consisted of peripheral blood. The source is a man between 65 and 85 years old with acute or convalescent COVID-19. CDR3s include the opening cysteine and the closing phenylalanine or tryptophan. The D gene is left open where the match is weak. Only part of the rows carry a size: once, few, many, or a class if the clone is expanded.

TRBV7-2,TRBJ1-1,.,TRBD1,CASSSRPGTGGANTEAFF,TGTGCCAGCAGCTCCCGTCCCGGGACAGGGGGGGCGAACACTGAAGCTTTCTTT
TRBV7-9,TRBJ1-1,.,.,CASSLEAAGTEAFF,TGTGCCAGCAGCTTAGAAGCGGCTGGGACTGAAGCTTTCTTT
TRBV28,TRBJ2-6,.,.,CASSLSSGFASGANVLTF,TGTGCCAGCAGTTTGTCGTCAGGGTTCGCCTCTGGGGCCAACGTCCTGACTTTC
TRBV6-5,TRBJ1-1,.,.,CASRTLDSPNTEAFF,TGTGCCTCCCGGACTCTGGACAGCCCCAACACTGAAGCTTTCTTT
TRBV28,TRBJ2-6,.,.,CASSFGAGNSGANVLTF,TGTGCCAGCAGTTTTGGGGCGGGGAACTCTGGGGCCAACGTCCTGACTTTC
TRBV9,TRBJ2-1,.,TRBD1,CASSVGQGAPNEQFF,TGTGCCAGCAGCGTAGGCCAGGGGGCGCCTAATGAGCAGTTCTTC
TRBV28,TRBJ1-4,.,TRBD1,CASGLGQAWGKLFF,TGTGCCAGCGGCCTGGGACAGGCCTGGGGAAAACTGTTTTTT
TRBV5-1,TRBJ2-3,.,TRBD2,CASSSGLAGGSDTQYF,TGCGCCAGCAGCTCGGGACTAGCGGGAGGTTCAGATACGCAGTATTTT
TRBV10-3,TRBJ2-2,.,TRBD2,CAISGGLAGTGELFF,TGTGCCATCAGTGGGGGACTAGCGGGCACCGGGGAGCTGTTTTTT
TRBV24-1,TRBJ2-2,.,.,CATEAGNTGELFF,TGTGCCACCGAAGCAGGGAACACCGGGGAGCTGTTTTTT
TRBV6-4,TRBJ2-3,.,.,CASRAGFGAEEVGDTQYF,TGTGCCAGCAGAGCTGGGTTCGGCGCGGAAGAGGTCGGGGATACGCAGTATTTT
TRBV7-9,TRBJ1-1,.,.,CASSSRGSPNLVNTEAFF,TGTGCCAGCAGCTCTCGGGGGTCACCCAATTTGGTGAACACTGAAGCTTTCTTT
TRBV2,TRBJ2-1,once,TRBD2,CASSEGVAGGNEQFF,TGTGCCAGCAGTGAGGGAGTAGCGGGAGGAAATGAGCAGTTCTTC
TRBV21-1,TRBJ2-3,.,.,CASSNPHPPTRDRGLPSTDTQYF,TGTGCCAGCAGCAACCCCCACCCTCCAACACGGGACAGGGGGCTTCCTAGCACAGATACGCAGTATTTT
TRBV4-3,TRBJ2-5,.,TRBD1,CASSLGQGPETQYF,TGCGCCAGCAGCCTCGGACAGGGGCCAGAGACCCAGTACTTC
TRBV18,TRBJ2-1,.,.,CASSPFSGSYNEQFF,TGTGCCAGCTCACCATTTTCGGGCTCCTACAATGAGCAGTTCTTC
TRBV27,TRBJ2-7,.,TRBD1,CASRQLGTGSTYEQYF,TGTGCCAGCAGACAGCTCGGGACAGGATCTACTTACGAGCAGTACTTC
TRBV28,TRBJ1-5,.,.,CASSLTRDTRGQPQHF,TGTGCCAGCAGCTTAACCCGGGATACTCGCGGTCAGCCCCAGCATTTT
TRBV7-9,TRBJ2-5,.,TRBD1,CASSAPGTVQETQYF,TGTGCCAGCAGCGCACCAGGGACAGTACAAGAGACCCAGTACTTC
TRBV7-3,TRBJ2-1,.,TRBD2,CASSQGASGRAREQFF,TGTGCCAGCAGTCAAGGGGCTAGCGGGAGGGCCCGGGAGCAGTTCTTC
TRBV6-5,TRBJ2-7,.,TRBD1,CASSYRPGQASIEQYF,TGTGCCAGCAGTTATAGGCCCGGACAGGCCTCGATTGAGCAGTACTTC
TRBV11-3,TRBJ2-1,.,TRBD1,CASSRTGTPYNEQFF,TGTGCCAGCAGCAGGACAGGGACGCCCTACAATGAGCAGTTCTTC
TRBV7-9,TRBJ2-7,.,.,CASSLLAGTSYEQYF,TGTGCCAGCAGCTTATTGGCGGGGACCTCCTACGAGCAGTACTTC
TRBV19,TRBJ2-6,.,TRBD1,CASSTDRAYGANVLTF,TGTGCCAGTAGCACTGACAGGGCCTATGGGGCCAACGTCCTGACTTTC
TRBV14,TRBJ2-7,.,.,CASSQRYSSYEQYF,TGTGCCAGCAGCCAGAGGTACTCCTCCTACGAGCAGTACTTC
TRBV6-6,TRBJ2-5,.,.,CASSAEGGPGSQYF,TGTGCCAGCAGTGCTGAGGGGGGGCCTGGGTCCCAGTACTTC
TRBV29-1,TRBJ2-5,.,.,CSVPPTTGPGTQYF,TGCAGCGTTCCCCCGACGACAGGCCCAGGGACCCAGTACTTC
TRBV9,TRBJ2-3,.,TRBD1,CASSPRGTDTQYF,TGTGCCAGCAGCCCCAGGGGGACAGATACGCAGTATTTT
TRBV4-3,TRBJ2-1,.,.,CASSQDSSVYNEQFF,TGCGCCAGCAGCCAAGATTCTAGCGTCTACAATGAGCAGTTCTTC
TRBV18,TRBJ1-5,once,TRBD1,CASSPRGPDRVISNQPQHF,TGTGCCAGCTCCCCCCGGGGGCCGGACAGGGTTATCAGCAATCAGCCCCAGCATTTT
TRBV9,TRBJ2-7,.,.,CASSETGMGYEQYF,TGTGCCAGCAGCGAGACAGGAATGGGATACGAGCAGTACTTC
TRBV19,TRBJ2-7,.,.,CASSPQGQNYEQYF,TGTGCCAGTAGTCCCCAGGGGCAAAACTACGAGCAGTACTTC
TRBV7-3,TRBJ2-1,.,TRBD2,CASSLTGLAGDNEQFF,TGTGCCAGCAGCTTAACGGGACTAGCGGGAGACAATGAGCAGTTCTTC
TRBV7-8,TRBJ2-1,.,TRBD2,CASSLVLAGEDEQFF,TGTGCCAGCAGCTTAGTACTAGCGGGAGAGGATGAGCAGTTCTTC
TRBV15,TRBJ2-5,.,TRBD1,CATGIDRGPETQYF,TGTGCCACCGGTATCGACAGGGGGCCGGAGACCCAGTACTTC
TRBV5-4,TRBJ1-4,.,.,CASSRTVATNEKLFF,TGTGCCAGCAGCCGTACAGTTGCAACTAATGAAAAACTGTTTTTT
TRBV6-1,TRBJ2-1,few,.,CASSEVGTPQRAEQFF,TGTGCCAGCAGTGAAGTTGGGACACCTCAGAGGGCTGAGCAGTTCTTC
TRBV7-9,TRBJ1-5,.,TRBD1,CASSLARDRAEGNQPQHF,TGTGCCAGCAGCTTAGCGAGGGACAGGGCGGAGGGCAATCAGCCCCAGCATTTT
TRBV9,TRBJ2-1,.,TRBD2,CASSVDGTRRNEQFF,TGTGCCAGCAGCGTAGATGGGACTAGGAGGAATGAGCAGTTCTTC
TRBV7-2,TRBJ2-5,once,.,CASSLGTGETQYF,TGTGCCAGCAGCTTGGGGACTGGGGAGACCCAGTACTTC
TRBV27,TRBJ2-3,once,TRBD2,CASSLSWTSGSIDTQYF,TGTGCCAGCAGTTTATCATGGACTAGCGGGAGTATAGATACGCAGTATTTT
TRBV6-1,TRBJ2-3,.,TRBD2,CASSDPRLAGADTQYF,TGTGCCAGCAGTGACCCCCGACTAGCGGGAGCAGATACGCAGTATTTT
TRBV9,TRBJ2-7,.,TRBD1,CASSVSGTGGYEQYF,TGTGCCAGCAGCGTATCCGGGACAGGGGGCTACGAGCAGTACTTC
TRBV7-2,TRBJ1-4,.,.,CASSLHRELLNEKLFF,TGTGCCAGCAGCTTGCACCGGGAACTCCTTAATGAAAAACTGTTTTTT
TRBV19,TRBJ2-1,.,TRBD2,CASSKPPTSGNSNEQFF,TGTGCCAGTAGTAAGCCCCCTACTAGCGGGAATAGCAATGAGCAGTTCTTC
TRBV5-6,TRBJ1-2,.,.,CASSLSSVSYGYTF,TGTGCCAGCAGCTTGTCGTCCGTTTCCTATGGCTACACCTTC